This entry describes one TCR beta chain. This sample is part of a study of PD-L1 blockade in urothelial cancer. Study summary: About 90% of the 29 patients were men with bladder-origin urothelial cancer.

The table came from immunoSEQ multiplex PCR; TCRdb's copy has only in-frame clones and leaves some out. The sample consists of some 50,000 clones, around 85% of them appearing once. Time point given: pretreatment peripheral blood. For each patient, 1 to 8 samples were obtained, pretreatment and on-treatment. CDR1 MNHNS and CDR2 SASEGT come from the germline V gene. V lost 4 bases, J lost 1 base, and 11 bases lay in between. This CDR3 is 14 amino acids long. The sequencing used PBMCs, collected around atezolizumab (anti-PD-L1) treatment. The V gene is TRBV6-1, the J gene TRBJ2-7; D is possibly TRBD1 (6 bases). The TCR was taken from an older woman with urothelial cancer. The CDR3 is CASSVTGFSYEQYF. CDR3 nucleotide sequence: TGTGCCAGCAGTGTTACAGGGTTTTCCTACGAGCAGTACTTC.